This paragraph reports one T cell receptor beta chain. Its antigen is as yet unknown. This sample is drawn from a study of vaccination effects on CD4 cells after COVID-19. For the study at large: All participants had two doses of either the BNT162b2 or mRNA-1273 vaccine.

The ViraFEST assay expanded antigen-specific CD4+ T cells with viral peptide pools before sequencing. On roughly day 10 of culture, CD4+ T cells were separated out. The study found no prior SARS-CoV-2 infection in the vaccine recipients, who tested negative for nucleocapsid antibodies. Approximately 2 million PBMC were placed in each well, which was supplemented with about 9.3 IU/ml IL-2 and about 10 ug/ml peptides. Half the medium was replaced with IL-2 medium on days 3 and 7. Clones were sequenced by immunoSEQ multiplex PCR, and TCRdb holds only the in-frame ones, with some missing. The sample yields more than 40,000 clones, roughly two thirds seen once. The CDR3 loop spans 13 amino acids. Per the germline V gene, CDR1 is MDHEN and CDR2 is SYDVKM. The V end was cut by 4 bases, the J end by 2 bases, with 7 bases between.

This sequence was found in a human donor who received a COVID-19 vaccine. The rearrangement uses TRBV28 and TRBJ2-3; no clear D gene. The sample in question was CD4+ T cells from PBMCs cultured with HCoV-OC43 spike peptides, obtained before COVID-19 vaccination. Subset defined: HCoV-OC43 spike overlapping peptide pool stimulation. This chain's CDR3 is CASSSPSTDTQYF. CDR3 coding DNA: TGTGCCAGCAGTTCTCCCTCCACAGATACGCAGTATTTT. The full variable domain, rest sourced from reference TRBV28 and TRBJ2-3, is DVKVTQSSRYLVKRTGEKVFLECVQDMDHENMFWYRQDPGLGLRLIYFSYDVKMKEKGDIPEGYSVSREKKERFSLILESASTNQTSMYLCASSSPSTDTQYFGPGTRLTVL.